This paragraph reports one TCR beta chain. The antigen remains unidentified. The record originates from a study of T cell responses to AZD1222 COVID-19 vaccine. The wider study: Timing groups of about 4 and about 12 weeks for second doses were pooled. General study results and limits: Seropositive AZD1222 recipients at baseline numbered only 5 to 7.

Generated by immunoSEQ multiplex PCR, the TCRdb table keeps only in-frame clones and is missing some. Of around 150,000 clones in the sample, 88% were seen once. From germline, CDR1 is SNHLY and CDR2 FYNNEI. Trimming cost V 2 bases and J 3 bases, with 14 bases left between them. This CDR3 spans 17 amino acids. The TCR was taken from an adult in good health. This specimen was peripheral blood, taken on day 0 of AZD1222 vaccination. This rearrangement joins TRBV2 to TRBJ1-6; the D is unclear. The CDR3 bases are TGTGCCAGCAGTGAAAGGCCCTCGCCCATCTATAATTCACCCCTCCACTTT. It translates to CASSERPSPIYNSPLHF.